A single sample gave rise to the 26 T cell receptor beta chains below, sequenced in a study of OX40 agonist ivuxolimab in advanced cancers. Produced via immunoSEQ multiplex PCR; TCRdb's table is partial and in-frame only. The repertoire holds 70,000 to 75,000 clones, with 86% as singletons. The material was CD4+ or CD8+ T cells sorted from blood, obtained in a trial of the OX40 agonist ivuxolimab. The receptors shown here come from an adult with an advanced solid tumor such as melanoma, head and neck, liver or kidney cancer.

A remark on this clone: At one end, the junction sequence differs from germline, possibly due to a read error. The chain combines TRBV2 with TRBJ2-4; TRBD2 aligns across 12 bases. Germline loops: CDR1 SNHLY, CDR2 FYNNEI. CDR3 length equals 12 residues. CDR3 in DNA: TGTGCCAGCAGGCTAGCGGGAGGGCCCTCTTCGTTC. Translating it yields CASRLAGGPSSF.

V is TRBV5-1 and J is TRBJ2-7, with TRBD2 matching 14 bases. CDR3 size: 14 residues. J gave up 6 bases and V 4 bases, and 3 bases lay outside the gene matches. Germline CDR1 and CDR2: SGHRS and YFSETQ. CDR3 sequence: CASSPGTSGSEQYF. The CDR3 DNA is TGCGCCAGCAGCCCGGGGACTAGCGGGAGCGAGCAGTACTTC.

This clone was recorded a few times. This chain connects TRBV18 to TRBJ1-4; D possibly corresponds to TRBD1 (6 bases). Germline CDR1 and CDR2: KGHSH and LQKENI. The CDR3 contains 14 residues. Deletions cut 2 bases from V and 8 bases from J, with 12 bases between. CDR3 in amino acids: CASSPRDNGEKLFF. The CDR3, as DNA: TGTGCCAGCTCACCAAGGGACAATGGGGAAAAACTGTTTTTT.

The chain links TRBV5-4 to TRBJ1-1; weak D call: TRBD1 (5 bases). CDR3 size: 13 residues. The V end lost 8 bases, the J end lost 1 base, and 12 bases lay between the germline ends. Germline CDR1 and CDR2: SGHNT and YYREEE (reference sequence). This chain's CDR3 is CARAQAPNTEAFF. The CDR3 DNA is TGTGCCAGAGCACAGGCCCCGAACACTGAAGCTTTCTTT.

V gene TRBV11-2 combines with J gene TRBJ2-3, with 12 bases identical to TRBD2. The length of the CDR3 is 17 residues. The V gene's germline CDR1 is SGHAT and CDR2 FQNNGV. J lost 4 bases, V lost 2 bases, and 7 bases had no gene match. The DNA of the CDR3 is TGTGCCAGCAGCTTAAATCTAGCGGGAGGGCCCTCAGATACGCAGTATTTT. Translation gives CASSLNLAGGPSDTQYF.

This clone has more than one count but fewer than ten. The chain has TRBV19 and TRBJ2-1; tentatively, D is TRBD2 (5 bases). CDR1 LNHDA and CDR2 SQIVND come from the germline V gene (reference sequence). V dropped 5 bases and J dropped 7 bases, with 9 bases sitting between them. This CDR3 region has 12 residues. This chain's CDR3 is CASSSEGNEQFF. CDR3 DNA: TGTGCCAGTAGTTCCGAGGGTAATGAGCAGTTCTTC. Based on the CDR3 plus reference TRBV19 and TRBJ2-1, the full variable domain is DGGITQSPKYLFRKEGQNVTLSCEQNLNHDAMYWYRQDPGQGLRLIYYSQIVNDFQKGDIAEGYSVSREKKESFPLTVTSAQKNPTAFYLCASSSEGNEQFFGPGTRLTVL.

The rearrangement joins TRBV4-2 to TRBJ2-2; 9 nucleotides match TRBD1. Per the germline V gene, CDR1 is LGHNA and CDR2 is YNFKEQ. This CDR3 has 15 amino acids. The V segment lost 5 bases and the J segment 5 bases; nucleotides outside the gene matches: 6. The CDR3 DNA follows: TGTGCCAGCAGCGAGACAGGGGGAGAAACCGGGGAGCTGTTTTTT. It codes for CASSETGGETGELFF.

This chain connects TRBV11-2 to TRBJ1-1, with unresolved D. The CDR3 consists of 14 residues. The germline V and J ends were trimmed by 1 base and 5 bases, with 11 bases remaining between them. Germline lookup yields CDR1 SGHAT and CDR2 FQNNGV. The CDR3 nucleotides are TGTGCCAGCAGCTTAGGGAGGGTGGGGACTGAAGCTTTCTTT. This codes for CASSLGRVGTEAFF.

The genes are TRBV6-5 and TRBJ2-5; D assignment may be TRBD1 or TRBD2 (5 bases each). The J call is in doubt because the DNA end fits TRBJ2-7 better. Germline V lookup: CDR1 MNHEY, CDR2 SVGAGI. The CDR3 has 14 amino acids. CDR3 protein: CASSYRGPLAEQYF. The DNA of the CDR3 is TGTGCCAGCAGTTACCGGGGACCCTTGGCCGAGCAGTACTTC.

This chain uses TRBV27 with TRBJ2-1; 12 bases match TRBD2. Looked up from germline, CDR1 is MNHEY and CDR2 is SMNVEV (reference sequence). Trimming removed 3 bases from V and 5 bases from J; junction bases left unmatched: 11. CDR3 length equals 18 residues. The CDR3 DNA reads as TGTGCCAGCAGTTTGCTACCCGGGACTAGCGGGCACCACAATGAGCAGTTCTTC. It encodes CASSLLPGTSGHHNEQFF.

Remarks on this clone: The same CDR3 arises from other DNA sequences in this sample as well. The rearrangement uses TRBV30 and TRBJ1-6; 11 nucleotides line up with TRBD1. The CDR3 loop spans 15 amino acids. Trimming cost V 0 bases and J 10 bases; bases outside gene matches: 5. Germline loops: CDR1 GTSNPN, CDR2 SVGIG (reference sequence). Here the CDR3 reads CAWSVPGTGGSPLHF. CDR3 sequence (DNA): TGTGCCTGGAGTGTGCCCGGGACAGGGGGATCACCCCTCCACTTT.

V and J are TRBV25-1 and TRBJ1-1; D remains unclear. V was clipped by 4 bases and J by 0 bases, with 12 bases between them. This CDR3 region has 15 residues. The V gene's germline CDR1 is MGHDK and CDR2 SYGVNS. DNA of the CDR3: TGTGCCAGCAGTGGGGAACTAACTTTGAACACTGAAGCTTTCTTT. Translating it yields CASSGELTLNTEAFF.

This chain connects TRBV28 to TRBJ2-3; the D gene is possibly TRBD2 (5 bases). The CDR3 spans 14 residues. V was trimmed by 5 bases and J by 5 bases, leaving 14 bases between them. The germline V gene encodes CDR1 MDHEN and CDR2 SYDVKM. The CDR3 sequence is CASSPTKGRDTQYF. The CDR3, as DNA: TGTGCCAGCAGTCCCACGAAAGGGAGAGATACGCAGTATTTT.

CDR3 coding DNA: TGTGCCAGCAGCGCCACCCCGGGACACAGCCAAGAGACCCAGTACTTC. This codes for CASSATPGHSQETQYF. This sequence joins TRBV9 and TRBJ2-5; TRBD1 is a possible D gene (6 bases). The CDR3 is 16 amino acids. The V end lost 3 bases, the J end lost 1 base, and 16 bases lay between the germline ends. The V gene's germline CDR1 is SGDLS and CDR2 YYNGEE.

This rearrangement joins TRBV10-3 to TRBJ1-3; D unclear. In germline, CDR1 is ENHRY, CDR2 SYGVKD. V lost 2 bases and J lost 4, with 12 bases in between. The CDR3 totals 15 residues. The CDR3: CAISEIRAPGNTIYF. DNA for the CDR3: TGTGCCATCAGTGAGATCCGCGCCCCAGGAAACACCATATATTTT.

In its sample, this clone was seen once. CDR3 region: CAIRKEANEKLFF. In DNA, the CDR3 is TGTGCCATCAGGAAAGAGGCTAATGAAAAACTGTTTTTT. The genes are TRBV10-3 and TRBJ1-4; no reliable D call. The V end lost 6 bases, the J end lost 3 bases, and 8 bases lay between the germline ends. The CDR3 runs 13 residues. CDR1 ENHRY and CDR2 SYGVKD come from the germline V gene.

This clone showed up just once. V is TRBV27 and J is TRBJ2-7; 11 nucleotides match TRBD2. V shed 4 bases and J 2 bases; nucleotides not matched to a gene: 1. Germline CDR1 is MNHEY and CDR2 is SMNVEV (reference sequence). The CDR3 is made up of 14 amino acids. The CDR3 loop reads CASSSSGRTYEQYF. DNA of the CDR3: TGTGCCAGCAGTTCTAGCGGGAGGACCTACGAGCAGTACTTC.

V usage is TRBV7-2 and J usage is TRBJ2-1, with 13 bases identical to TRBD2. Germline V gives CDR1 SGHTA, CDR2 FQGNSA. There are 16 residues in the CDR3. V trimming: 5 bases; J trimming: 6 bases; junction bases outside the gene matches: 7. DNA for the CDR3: TGTGCCAGCAGCCCCGGGACTAGCGGGATTTTCAATGAGCAGTTCTTC. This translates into CASSPGTSGIFNEQFF.

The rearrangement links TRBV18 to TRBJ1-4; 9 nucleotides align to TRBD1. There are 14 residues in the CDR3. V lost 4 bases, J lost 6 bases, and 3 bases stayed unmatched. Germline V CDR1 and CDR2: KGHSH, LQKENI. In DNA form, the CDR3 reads TGTGCCAGCTCACTTTGGGACAGGGATGAAAAACTGTTTTTT. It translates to CASSLWDRDEKLFF.

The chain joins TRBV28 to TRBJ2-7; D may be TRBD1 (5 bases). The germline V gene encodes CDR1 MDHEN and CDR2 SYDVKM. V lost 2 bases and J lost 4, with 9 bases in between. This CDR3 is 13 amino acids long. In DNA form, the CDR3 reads TGTGCCAGCAGTTTAGCAGGGCAGTACGAGCAGTACTTC. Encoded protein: CASSLAGQYEQYF.

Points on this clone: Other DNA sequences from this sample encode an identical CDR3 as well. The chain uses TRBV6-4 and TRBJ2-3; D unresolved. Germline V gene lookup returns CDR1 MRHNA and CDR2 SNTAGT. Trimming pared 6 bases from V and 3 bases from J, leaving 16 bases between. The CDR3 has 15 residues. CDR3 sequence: CASRTGSAATDTQYF. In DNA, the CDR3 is TGTGCCAGCAGAACCGGGTCGGCGGCAACAGATACGCAGTATTTT.

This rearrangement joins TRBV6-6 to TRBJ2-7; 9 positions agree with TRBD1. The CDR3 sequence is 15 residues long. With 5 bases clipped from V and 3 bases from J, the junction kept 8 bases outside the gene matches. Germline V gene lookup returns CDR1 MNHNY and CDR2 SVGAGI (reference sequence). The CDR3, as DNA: TGTGCCAGCAGTCCCACAAGGACAGGGGTCTACGAGCAGTACTTC. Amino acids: CASSPTRTGVYEQYF.

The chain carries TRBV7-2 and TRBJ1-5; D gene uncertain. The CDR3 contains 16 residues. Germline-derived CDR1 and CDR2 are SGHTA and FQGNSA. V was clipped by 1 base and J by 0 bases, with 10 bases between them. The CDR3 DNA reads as TGTGCCAGCAGCTTAGGCAGACCTTATAGCAATCAGCCCCAGCATTTT. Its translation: CASSLGRPYSNQPQHF.

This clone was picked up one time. The CDR3: CASTTLSGNTIYF. CDR3 bases: TGTGCCAGCACCACGCTCTCTGGAAACACCATATATTTT. The rearrangement links TRBV2 to TRBJ1-3; D unresolved. The CDR3 is 13 residues long. Trimming shortened V by 7 bases and J by 0 bases, and 7 bases separated the two germline ends. The germline V gene encodes CDR1 SNHLY and CDR2 FYNNEI.

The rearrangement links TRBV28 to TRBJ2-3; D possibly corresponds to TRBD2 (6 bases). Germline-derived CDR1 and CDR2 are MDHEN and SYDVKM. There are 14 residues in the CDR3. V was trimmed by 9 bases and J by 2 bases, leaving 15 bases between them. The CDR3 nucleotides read TGTGCCAGTACCAGAGCGGGCCTCACAGATACGCAGTATTTT. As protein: CASTRAGLTDTQYF.

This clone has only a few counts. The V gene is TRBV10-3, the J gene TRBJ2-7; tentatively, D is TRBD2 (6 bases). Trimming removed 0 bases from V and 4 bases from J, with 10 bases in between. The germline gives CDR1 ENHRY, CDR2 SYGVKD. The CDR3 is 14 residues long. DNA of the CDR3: TGTGCCATCAGTGAGTCGGCGGAGGGGTACGAGCAGTACTTC. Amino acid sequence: CAISESAEGYEQYF.